Below, 5 T cell receptor beta chains from the same sample are listed, as sequenced in a study of CD8 T cells in ankylosing spondylitis. TCRdb recomputed calls from the 5' RACE reads with MiXCR, one row per CDR3 protein. The sample includes some 330,000 distinct CDR3 sequences, roughly 8% of them seen just once. Findings of the study overall: A TCR beta motif made of about 8 highly homologous variants seemed typical of ankylosing spondylitis blood.

These TCRs' antigens remain unknown. What was sequenced was blood, either unsorted or a sorted T cell fraction (not recorded which). Receptors were obtained from a male donor with ankylosing spondylitis.

This clonotype was seen ten or more times. The chain joins TRBV29-1 to TRBJ2-3; 8 bases are shared with TRBD1. There are 14 residues in the CDR3. With V trimmed by 7 bases and J by 5 bases, 11 bases remained unmatched. CDR1 SQVTM and CDR2 ANQGSEA come from the germline V gene. CDR3 region: CSGYRQGYGDTQYF. The CDR3 DNA reads TGCAGCGGATACCGACAGGGGTATGGAGATACGCAGTATTTT.

This rearrangement joins TRBV14 to TRBJ2-1, with 7 positions matching TRBD2. From germline, CDR1 is SGHDN and CDR2 FVKESK. This CDR3 contains 17 residues. V lost 0 bases and J lost 7; bases outside the gene matches: 12. The DNA of the CDR3 is TGTGCCAGCAGCCAAGATAGCGGGCCCCTCTTGGGGAATGAGCAGTTCTTC. Translating gives CASSQDSGPLLGNEQFF.

V and J are TRBV9 and TRBJ2-7; TRBD2 matches 13 bases. This CDR3 is 15 amino acids long. The germline V gene has CDR1 SGDLS and CDR2 YYNGEE. V shed 3 bases and J 4 bases; nucleotides not matched to a gene: 4. The CDR3 here is CASSGGLAGVYEQYF. The CDR3, as DNA: TGTGCCAGCAGCGGCGGACTAGCGGGAGTGTACGAGCAGTACTTC. The whole variable domain, filled in from reference TRBV9 and TRBJ2-7, reads DSGVTQTPKHLITATGQRVTLRCSPRSGDLSVYWYQQSLDQGLQFLIQYYNGEERAKGNILERFSAQQFPDLHSELNLSSLELGDSALYFCASSGGLAGVYEQYFGPGTRLTVT.

V usage is TRBV2 and J usage is TRBJ2-3; D is ambiguous. Germline V gene sequence: CDR1 SNHLY, CDR2 FYNNEI. The V and J ends lost 1 base and 5 bases respectively, with 4 bases between them. The CDR3 loop spans 12 amino acids. As DNA, the CDR3 is TGTGCCAGCAGTGAAGTCGGAGATACGCAGTATTTT. Its protein product is CASSEVGDTQYF.

This clonotype has only a few counts. The J gene is TRBJ2-5, the V gene TRBV27; 7 bases are shared with TRBD1. CDR1 and CDR2 (germline): MNHEY, SMNVEV (reference sequence). The CDR3 extends over 13 amino acids. The V segment lost 2 bases and the J segment 5 bases; nucleotides outside the gene matches: 2. Here the CDR3 reads CASSLTGVETQYF. The CDR3 coding sequence is TGTGCCAGCAGTTTAACAGGGGTGGAGACCCAGTACTTC.